One and the same sample provided the 30 T cell receptor beta chains below, sequenced in a study of post-analysis software for immune sequencing data. General study findings and limits: Relative to controls, patients had about five TRBV segments at higher frequency, with TRBV5-6, TRBV5-1 and TRBV20-1 among these.

These receptors are not linked to any known antigen. Unique molecular identifiers were present in the TCR beta cDNA libraries. TCRdb re-derived calls from the PCR reads in MiXCR, one entry per CDR3 protein. The sample lists approximately 260,000 distinct CDR3 sequences, 35% to 40% seen once, with around 4.8% in the top ten. Specimen: blood. The receptors originated from a girl aged 10 to 17 with multiple sclerosis.

This sequence joins TRBV5-1 and TRBJ2-1; D might be TRBD1 (6 bases). CDR3 size: 15 residues. The ends were cut back, 0 bases at V and 8 bases at J, with 15 bases in the middle. Germline assignment: CDR1 SGHRS and CDR2 YFSETQ. CDR3 residues: CASSLGQGRFDEQFF. CDR3 bases: TGCGCCAGCAGCTTGGGGCAGGGGAGATTCGATGAGCAGTTCTTC. Looking up the rest from reference TRBV5-1 and TRBJ2-1 gives the full variable domain: KAGVTQTPRYLIKTRGQQVTLSCSPISGHRSVSWYQQTPGQGLQFLFEYFSETQRNKGNFPGRFSGRQFSNSRSEMNVSTLELGDSALYLCASSLGQGRFDEQFFGPGTRLTVL.

This clonotype was counted at least ten times. CDR3 in amino acids: CASSPRQVHQPQHF. In DNA form, the CDR3 reads TGTGCCAGCAGCCCCCGACAGGTCCATCAGCCCCAGCATTTT. The rearrangement joins TRBV3-1 to TRBJ1-5; D is possibly TRBD1 (6 bases). V was pared by 4 bases and J by 5 bases, with 12 bases between. Germline values: CDR1 LGHDT, CDR2 YNNKEL (reference sequence). CDR3 size: 14 residues.

The chain links TRBV20-1 to TRBJ2-4; TRBD2 agrees at 8 bases. The DNA end favors TRBJ2-5, so the J call may be wrong. The CDR3 has 15 amino acids. CDR1 and CDR2 (germline): DFQATT, SNEGSKA (reference sequence). Here the CDR3 reads CSASPPGLGQETQYF. In nucleotides, the CDR3 is TGCAGTGCTAGCCCACCGGGACTAGGGCAAGAGACCCAGTACTTC.

This clonotype was detected ten times or more. The chain has TRBV27 and TRBJ2-5; D gene ambiguous. CDR3 length: 11 residues. V was clipped by 9 bases and J by 7 bases, with 12 bases between them. Germline values: CDR1 MNHEY, CDR2 SMNVEV (reference sequence). The CDR3 loop reads CASGNSWTQYF. DNA for the CDR3: TGTGCCAGTGGTAATTCCTGGACCCAGTACTTC.

The chain carries TRBV20-1 and TRBJ2-7, with D possibly being TRBD1 (6 bases). This CDR3 has 12 residues. The V and J ends lost 5 bases and 2 bases respectively, with 10 bases between them. Germline CDR1 reads DFQATT; CDR2 reads SNEGSKA (reference sequence). The CDR3 sequence: CSAWDNPYEQYF. The CDR3 DNA reads as TGCAGTGCTTGGGACAACCCCTACGAGCAGTACTTC.

This clonotype was seen ten or more times. The J gene is TRBJ1-1, the V gene TRBV25-1; weak D call: TRBD1 (5 bases). This CDR3 contains 14 residues. Per the germline V gene, CDR1 is MGHDK and CDR2 is SYGVNS. V was trimmed by 6 bases and J by 6 bases, leaving 17 bases between them. The CDR3 reads CASSGRGIVSEAFF. CDR3 in DNA: TGTGCCAGCAGCGGGCGGGGGATAGTATCTGAAGCTTTCTTT.

The rearrangement joins TRBV28 to TRBJ1-2; a possible D gene is TRBD1 (6 bases). This CDR3 spans 13 amino acids. Trimming shortened V by 5 bases and J by 8 bases, and 15 bases separated the two germline ends. The germline CDR1 and CDR2 sequences are MDHEN and SYDVKM. CDR3 coding DNA: TGTGCCAGCAGTCTTCGGACAGAAGAGGGCTACACCTTC. Protein sequence: CASSLRTEEGYTF.

About this clonotype: A much larger clone lies a single base off, so this may be a read error. This chain links TRBV25-1 with TRBJ2-6; no firm D call. The CDR3 length is 14 residues. The germline V gene encodes CDR1 MGHDK and CDR2 SYGVNS. The CDR3 region has the DNA TGTGCCAGCGCAAGTAGGGTAGGAGCCAACGTCCGGACTTTC. It encodes CASASRVGANVRTF.

Many counts were recorded for this clonotype. This chain connects TRBV12-3 or TRBV12-4 to TRBJ2-1; D unresolved. V was pared by 5 bases and J by 4 bases, with 9 bases between. The CDR3 is 13 residues long. The chain's CDR3 is CASSLDPYNEQFF. The CDR3 nucleotides read TGTGCCAGCAGTCTTGACCCGTACAATGAGCAGTTCTTC.

This clonotype has just a few counts. The chain couples TRBV5-1 to TRBJ2-1, with 12 bases identical to TRBD2. CDR1 SGHRS and CDR2 YFSETQ come from the germline V gene. V gave up 0 bases and J gave up 5 bases; unmatched junction bases: 0. There are 15 residues in the CDR3. CDR3 nucleotides: TGCGCCAGCAGCTTGGGGACTAGCGGGAACAATGAGCAGTTCTTC. Protein product: CASSLGTSGNNEQFF.

Details on this clonotype: One end of the junction varies from germline; a read error may be responsible. The V gene is TRBV24-1, the J gene TRBJ2-7; 16 bases line up with TRBD2. The CDR3 length is 18 residues. Germline V gives CDR1 KGHDR, CDR2 SFDVKD. This chain's CDR3 is CVTSDFGTSGGAYNEQYF. The CDR3 region has the DNA TGTGTCACCAGTGATTTCGGGACTAGCGGGGGGGCTTACAATGAGCAGTACTTC.

This clonotype was seen many times. The chain is built from TRBV6-2 or TRBV6-3 and TRBJ2-1; 15 nucleotides line up with TRBD2. V shed 7 bases and J 11 bases; nucleotides not matched to a gene: 3. The germline V gene encodes CDR1 MNHEY and CDR2 SVGEGT. This CDR3 is built from 13 residues. CDR3 amino acids: CASKGLAGGKQFF. The CDR3 nucleotides read TGTGCCAGCAAAGGACTAGCGGGAGGGAAGCAGTTCTTC.

This clonotype was detected ten times or more. V is TRBV28 and J is TRBJ1-4, with D perhaps matching TRBD1 (6 bases). CDR1 and CDR2 from the germline V gene are MDHEN and SYDVKM. V was clipped by 8 bases and J by 7 bases, with 14 bases between them. This CDR3 comprises 13 residues. This chain's CDR3 is CASGDRSREKLFF. For the CDR3, the DNA is TGTGCCAGCGGTGACAGGTCTCGTGAAAAACTGTTTTTT.

Ten or more counts support this clonotype. This rearrangement joins TRBV18 to TRBJ1-1, with a possible D match to TRBD1 (5 bases). The V and J ends lost 3 bases and 10 bases respectively, with 12 bases between them. The CDR3 has 12 residues. The V gene's germline CDR1 is KGHSH and CDR2 LQKENI. The chain's CDR3 is CASSPGPGVAFF. CDR3 coding DNA: TGTGCCAGCTCACCGGGACCGGGGGTAGCTTTCTTT.

Many counts were recorded for this clonotype. The rearrangement links TRBV20-1 to TRBJ2-5; 10 bases match TRBD2. The CDR3 runs 15 residues. The ends lost 5 bases at V and 5 bases at J; junction bases unmatched: 11. The germline V gene has CDR1 DFQATT and CDR2 SNEGSKA (reference sequence). The CDR3: CSAHAASGGSETQYF. CDR3 bases: TGCAGTGCTCATGCGGCTAGCGGGGGTTCGGAGACCCAGTACTTC.

As regards this clonotype: One junction end disagrees with the germline gene, perhaps due to a read error. The rearrangement uses TRBV12-3 or TRBV12-4 and TRBJ1-2, with 9 bases that match TRBD1. This CDR3 is built from 14 residues. CDR3 DNA: TGTGCCAGCAGCTCACAGGGGGCTAACTATGGCTGCTCCTTC. It specifies CASSSQGANYGCSF.

The chain links TRBV4-1 to TRBJ1-1; TRBD1 is a possible D gene (6 bases). This CDR3 has 15 amino acids. Trimming cost V 3 bases and J 4 bases, with 15 bases left between them. The germline V gene encodes CDR1 MGHRA and CDR2 YSYEKL. The CDR3 spells CASSHGDRPGTEAFF. The CDR3 DNA reads TGCGCCAGCAGCCATGGAGACAGGCCTGGCACTGAAGCTTTCTTT.

This clonotype has a count of ten or more. The V and J genes are TRBV29-1 and TRBJ2-1; 11 bases are a match to TRBD2. The CDR3 extends over 19 amino acids. With V trimmed by 4 bases and J by 0 bases, 14 bases remained unmatched. Germline assignment: CDR1 SQVTM and CDR2 ANQGSEA. This CDR3 is CSVVAWASGRSSSYNEQFF. The CDR3 DNA reads TGCAGCGTTGTGGCGTGGGCTAGCGGGAGGTCTAGCTCCTACAATGAGCAGTTCTTC.

Details on this clonotype: This may stem from a read error, because a much larger clone lies one nucleotide away. CDR3 nucleotide sequence: TGTGCCAGCAGCCCCCTCGGCTCCTTATACAATGAGCAGGTCTTC. Translation: CASSPLGSLYNEQVF. This chain joins TRBV9 and TRBJ2-1, with D hard to call. The germline V gene has CDR1 SGDLS and CDR2 YYNGEE. The CDR3 consists of 15 residues.

This clonotype was recorded many times. The chain joins TRBV5-5 to TRBJ1-2; weak D call: TRBD1 (5 bases). Germline V gives CDR1 SGHKS, CDR2 YYEKEE (reference sequence). V lost 0 bases and J 4 bases, leaving 16 bases between the germline ends. CDR3 length: 16 amino acids. The CDR3, as DNA: TGTGCCAGCAGCTTGGAGCTGGGGACCCGGGGCTATGGCTACACCTTC. Its translation: CASSLELGTRGYGYTF.

This clonotype was detected many times. V gene TRBV29-1 combines with J gene TRBJ1-1; 7 nucleotides match TRBD1. The V segment lost 5 bases and the J segment 9 bases; nucleotides outside the gene matches: 15. Germline lookup yields CDR1 SQVTM and CDR2 ANQGSEA. CDR3 length: 14 residues. In DNA, the CDR3 is TGCAGCGTTTCAAGGAGGGGGCTTTCACTTCAAGCTTTCTTT. Translated: CSVSRRGLSLQAFF.

The V call is TRBV11-1, the J call TRBJ2-7, with TRBD2 identical over 7 bases. The CDR3 contains 15 residues. V lost 3 bases and J lost 7; bases outside the gene matches: 12. The germline V gene encodes CDR1 SGHAT and CDR2 FQDESV (reference sequence). The CDR3 reads CASSLFPTRELEQYF. CDR3 nucleotide sequence: TGTGCCAGCAGCTTGTTCCCTACGCGGGAGCTAGAGCAGTACTTC.

This clonotype appeared many times. The chain links TRBV5-5 to TRBJ2-1; maybe TRBD1 (6 bases). Between the trimmed V and J ends, which lost 4 bases and 6 bases, there was a span of 20 bases. The CDR3 consists of 16 residues. Germline V CDR1 and CDR2: SGHKS, YYEKEE (reference sequence). The CDR3: CASSPYRDTTCNEQFF. CDR3 DNA sequence: TGTGCCAGCAGCCCCTACCGGGACACGACGTGCAATGAGCAGTTCTTC.

This clonotype occurred many times. V and J are TRBV24-1 and TRBJ2-3; TRBD2 agrees at 8 bases. The CDR3 has 16 amino acids. The germline gives CDR1 KGHDR, CDR2 SFDVKD. The V and J ends lost 4 bases and 5 bases, in that order; junction bases with no gene match: 10. The CDR3 region is CATSETGTRGRDTQYF. CDR3 DNA sequence: TGTGCCACCAGTGAAACCGGGACTAGGGGCCGAGATACGCAGTATTTT.

The chain is built from TRBV10-2 and TRBJ2-3, with 8 bases fitting TRBD2. V trimming: 0 bases; J trimming: 3 bases; junction bases outside the gene matches: 8. The CDR3 covers 17 residues. Germline CDR1 and CDR2: WSHSY and SAAADI. The CDR3 sequence is CASSESTTGGRTDTQYF. CDR3 sequence (DNA): TGCGCCAGCAGTGAGTCGACCACGGGGGGGCGGACAGATACGCAGTATTTT.

This clonotype turned up a few times. This sequence joins TRBV15 and TRBJ2-5, with D unclear. Trimming left V 1 base short and J 1 base short, with 1 base between. Per the germline V gene, CDR1 is LNHNV and CDR2 is YYDKDF (reference sequence). This CDR3 contains 12 residues. CDR3: CATSRGQETQYF. The CDR3 bases are TGTGCCACCAGCAGAGGCCAAGAGACCCAGTACTTC. Variable domain in full (rest from reference TRBV15 and TRBJ2-5): DAMVIQNPRYQVTQFGKPVTLSCSQTLNHNVMYWYQQKSSQAPKLLFHYYDKDFNNEADTPDNFQSRRPNTSFCFLDIRSPGLGDTAMYLCATSRGQETQYFGPGTRLLVL.

This clonotype was counted ten times or more. J is TRBJ2-3 and V is TRBV7-8, with D unclear. V shed 1 base and J shed 5 bases, with 4 bases lying between them. The length of the CDR3 is 12 residues. CDR1 is SGHVS and CDR2 is FQNEAQ in the germline V gene. The CDR3 nucleotides are TGTGCCAGCAGCTTAGGGATAGATACGCAGTATTTT. It specifies CASSLGIDTQYF.

Concerning this clonotype itself: A read error is possible here, since a much larger clone lies one base away. The chain couples TRBV5-1 to TRBJ1-1; unclear D gene. Per the germline V gene, CDR1 is SGHRS and CDR2 is YFSETQ. This CDR3 has 13 amino acids. Trimming cost V 0 bases and J 6 bases, with 9 bases left between them. The CDR3 coding sequence is TGCGCCAGCAGCTTGGCCTCCTACGCTGAAGCTTTCTTT. Its translation: CASSLASYAEAFF.

A word on this clonotype: At one of its ends the junction is not consistent with the germline gene, which may arise from a read error. This chain joins TRBV18 and TRBJ1-1; TRBD1 is a possible D gene (5 bases). Germline V gene data show CDR1 as KGHSH and CDR2 as LQKENI. CDR3 size: 15 residues. The CDR3 DNA follows: TGTGTCAGCCAGGGCCAGGTCGGGGTGAACACTGAAGCTTTCTTT. This codes for CVSQGQVGVNTEAFF.

V usage is TRBV28 and J usage is TRBJ2-1; possible D gene TRBD1, 6 bases. The germline V gene encodes CDR1 MDHEN and CDR2 SYDVKM. This CDR3 has 15 amino acids. Trimming pared 8 bases from V and 6 bases from J, leaving 20 bases between. CDR3 DNA sequence: TGTGCCAGCCAAAATGACAGGTGGCCCCTCAATGAGCAGTTCTTC. This sequence encodes CASQNDRWPLNEQFF.